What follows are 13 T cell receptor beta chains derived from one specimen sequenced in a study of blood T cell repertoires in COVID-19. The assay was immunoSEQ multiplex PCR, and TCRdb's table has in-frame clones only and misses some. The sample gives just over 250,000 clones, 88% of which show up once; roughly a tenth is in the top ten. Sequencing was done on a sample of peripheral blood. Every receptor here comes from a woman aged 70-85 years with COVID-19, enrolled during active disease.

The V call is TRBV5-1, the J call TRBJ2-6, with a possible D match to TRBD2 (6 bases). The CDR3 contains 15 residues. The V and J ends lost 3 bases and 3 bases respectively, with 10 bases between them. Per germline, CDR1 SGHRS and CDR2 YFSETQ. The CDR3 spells CASSWRDGGANVLTF. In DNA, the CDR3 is TGCGCCAGCAGCTGGAGGGATGGTGGGGCCAACGTCCTGACTTTC. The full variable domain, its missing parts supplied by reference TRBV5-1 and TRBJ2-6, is KAGVTQTPRYLIKTRGQQVTLSCSPISGHRSVSWYQQTPGQGLQFLFEYFSETQRNKGNFPGRFSGRQFSNSRSEMNVSTLELGDSALYLCASSWRDGGANVLTFGAGSRLTVL.

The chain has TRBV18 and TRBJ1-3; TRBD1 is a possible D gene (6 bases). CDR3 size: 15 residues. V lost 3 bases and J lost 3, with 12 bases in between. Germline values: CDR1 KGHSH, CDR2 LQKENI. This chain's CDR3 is CASSPGTPFGNTIYF. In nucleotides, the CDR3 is TGTGCCAGCTCACCCGGGACACCTTTTGGAAACACCATATATTTT.

The DNA for the CDR3 is TGTGCCAGCAGCGCCCGGGGGGGTTCCGGGAATGAGCAGTTCTTC. Protein sequence: CASSARGGSGNEQFF. V and J are TRBV9 and TRBJ2-1; 8 bases are a match to TRBD2. CDR1 and CDR2 (germline): SGDLS, YYNGEE. J gave up 7 bases and V 3 bases, and 9 bases lay outside the gene matches. The CDR3 loop spans 15 amino acids.

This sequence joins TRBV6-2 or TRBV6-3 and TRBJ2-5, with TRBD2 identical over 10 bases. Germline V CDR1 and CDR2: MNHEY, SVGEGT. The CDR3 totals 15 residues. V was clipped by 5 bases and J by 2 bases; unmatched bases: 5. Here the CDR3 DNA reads TGTGCCAGCAGTCGGGGACTAGCGAAACAAGAGACCCAGTACTTC. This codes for CASSRGLAKQETQYF.

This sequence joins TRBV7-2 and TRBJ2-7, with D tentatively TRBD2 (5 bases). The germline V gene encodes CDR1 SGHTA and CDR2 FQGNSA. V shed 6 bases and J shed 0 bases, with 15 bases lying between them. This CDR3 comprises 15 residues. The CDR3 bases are TGTGCCAGCAGTCGTGACTACCAGAGCTCCTACGAGCAGTACTTC. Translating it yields CASSRDYQSSYEQYF.

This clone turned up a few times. The CDR3 loop is CASSRSGREVYEQYF. In nucleotides, the CDR3 is TGTGCCAGCAGCCGAAGCGGGCGGGAGGTGTACGAGCAGTACTTC. The chain employs TRBV4-2 and TRBJ2-7; 8 bases fit TRBD2. Germline trimming cut 4 bases from V and 4 bases from J; bases unmatched to any gene: 9. The V gene's germline CDR1 is LGHNA and CDR2 YNFKEQ. The CDR3 has 15 residues.

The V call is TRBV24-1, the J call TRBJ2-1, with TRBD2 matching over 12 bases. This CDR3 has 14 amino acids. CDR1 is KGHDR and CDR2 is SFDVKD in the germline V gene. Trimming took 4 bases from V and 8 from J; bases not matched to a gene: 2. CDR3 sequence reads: CATSETSGSYEQFF. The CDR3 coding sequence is TGTGCCACCAGTGAGACTAGCGGGAGCTATGAGCAGTTCTTC.

The CDR3: CASSPLQGWSTDTQYF. The CDR3 region has the DNA TGTGCCAGCAGTCCACTACAGGGTTGGAGCACAGATACGCAGTATTTT. The chain links TRBV28 to TRBJ2-3; perhaps TRBD1 as D (6 bases). This CDR3 comprises 16 residues. Germline-derived CDR1 and CDR2 are MDHEN and SYDVKM. V lost 5 bases, J lost 0 bases, and 15 bases lay in between.

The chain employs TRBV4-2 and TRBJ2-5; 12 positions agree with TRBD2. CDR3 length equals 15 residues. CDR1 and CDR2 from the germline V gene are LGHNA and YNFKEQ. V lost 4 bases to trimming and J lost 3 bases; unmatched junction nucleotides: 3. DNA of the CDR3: TGTGCCAGCAGCCCATCTAGCGGGAGGGAAGAGACCCAGTACTTC. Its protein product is CASSPSSGREETQYF.

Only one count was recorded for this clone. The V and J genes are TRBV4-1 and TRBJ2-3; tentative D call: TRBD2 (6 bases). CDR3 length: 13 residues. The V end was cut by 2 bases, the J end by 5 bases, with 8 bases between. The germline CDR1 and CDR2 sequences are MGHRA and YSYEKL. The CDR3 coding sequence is TGCGCCAGCAGCCAAAGACTAGTAGATACGCAGTATTTT. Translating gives CASSQRLVDTQYF.

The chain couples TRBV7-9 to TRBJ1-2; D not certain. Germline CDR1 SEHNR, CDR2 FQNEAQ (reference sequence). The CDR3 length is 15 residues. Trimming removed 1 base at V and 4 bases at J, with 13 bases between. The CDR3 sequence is CASSLVYTGAYGYTF. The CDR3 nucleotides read TGTGCCAGCAGCTTAGTATACACGGGAGCCTATGGCTACACCTTC.

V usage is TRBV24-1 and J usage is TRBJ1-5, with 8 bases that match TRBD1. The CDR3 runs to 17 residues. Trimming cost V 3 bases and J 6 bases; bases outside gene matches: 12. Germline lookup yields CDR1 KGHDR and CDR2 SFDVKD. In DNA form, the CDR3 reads TGTGCCACCAGTGATGCAGGGGGCAGAGGGAGCGCTCAGCCCCAGCATTTT. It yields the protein CATSDAGGRGSAQPQHF.

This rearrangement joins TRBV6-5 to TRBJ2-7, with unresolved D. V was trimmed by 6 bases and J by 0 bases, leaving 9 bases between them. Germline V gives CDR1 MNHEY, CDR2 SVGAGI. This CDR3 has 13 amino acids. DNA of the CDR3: TGTGCCAGCAGACCCGAGAGCTCCTACGAGCAGTACTTC. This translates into CASRPESSYEQYF.